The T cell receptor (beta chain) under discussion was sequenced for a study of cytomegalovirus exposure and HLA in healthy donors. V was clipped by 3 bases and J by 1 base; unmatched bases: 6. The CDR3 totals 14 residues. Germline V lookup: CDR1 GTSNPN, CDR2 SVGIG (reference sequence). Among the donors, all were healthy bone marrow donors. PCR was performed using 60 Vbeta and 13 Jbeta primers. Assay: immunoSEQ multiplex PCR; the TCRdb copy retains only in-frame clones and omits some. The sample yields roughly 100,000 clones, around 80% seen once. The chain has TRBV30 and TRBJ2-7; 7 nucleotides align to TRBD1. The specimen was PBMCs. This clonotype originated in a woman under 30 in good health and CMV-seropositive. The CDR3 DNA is TGTGCCTGGAGGGGCGACAGGGTATCCTACGAGCAGTACTTC. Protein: CAWRGDRVSYEQYF.